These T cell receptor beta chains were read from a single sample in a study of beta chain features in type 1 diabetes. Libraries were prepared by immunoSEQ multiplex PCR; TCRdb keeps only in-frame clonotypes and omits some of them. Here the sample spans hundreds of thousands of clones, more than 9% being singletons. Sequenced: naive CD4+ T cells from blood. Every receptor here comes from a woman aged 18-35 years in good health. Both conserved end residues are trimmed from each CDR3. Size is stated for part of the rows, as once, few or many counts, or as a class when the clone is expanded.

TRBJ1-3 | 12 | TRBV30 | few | AWSAGTAGNTIY
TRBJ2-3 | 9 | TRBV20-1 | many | SASYGSAQY
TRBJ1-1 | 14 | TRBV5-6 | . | ASSLDLGQLNTEAF
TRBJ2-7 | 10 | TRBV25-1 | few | ASSGYRDEQY
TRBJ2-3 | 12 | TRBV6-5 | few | ASMSSGRPDTQY
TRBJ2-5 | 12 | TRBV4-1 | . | ASSSGTLRETQY
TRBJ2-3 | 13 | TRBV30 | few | AWSGGTGRTDTQY
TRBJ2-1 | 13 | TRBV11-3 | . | ASSLRLAGYNEQF
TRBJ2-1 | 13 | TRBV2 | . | ASSPPGTGINEQF
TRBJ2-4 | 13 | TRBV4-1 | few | ASSQEETVRNIQY
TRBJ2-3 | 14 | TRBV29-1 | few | SVETVHSPLTDTQY
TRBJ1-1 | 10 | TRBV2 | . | ASSYWNTEAF
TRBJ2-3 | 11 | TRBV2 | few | ASSQLSTDTQY
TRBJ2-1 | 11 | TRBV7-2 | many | ASSSSGRDEQF
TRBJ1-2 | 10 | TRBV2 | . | ASTSQGEGYT
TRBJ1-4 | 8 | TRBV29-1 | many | SVGGEKLF
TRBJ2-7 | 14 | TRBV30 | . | AWSSQRAKRSYEQY
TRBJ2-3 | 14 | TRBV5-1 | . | ASNDARDRAQDTQY
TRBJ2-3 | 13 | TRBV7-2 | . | ASSSMAGQADTQY
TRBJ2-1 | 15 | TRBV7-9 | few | ASSLASGKSSYNEQF
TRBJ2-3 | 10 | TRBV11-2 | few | ASSLDYDTQY
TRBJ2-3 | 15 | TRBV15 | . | ATSPVAGSSSTDTQY
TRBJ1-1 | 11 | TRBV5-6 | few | ASSFPRNTEAF
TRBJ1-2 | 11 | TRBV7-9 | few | ASSPGQAYGYT